This entry lists 15 T cell receptor beta chains sequenced from one sample in a study of T-cell reconstitution after alpha-beta-depleted transplantation in children. Unique molecular identifiers featured in how the TCRbeta library was prepared. TCRdb analysed the PCR reads with MiXCR anew, one entry per CDR3 protein. In the table there are approximately 400,000 distinct CDR3 sequences, around 15% of which are singletons. The source was PBMCs, mostly from graft donor cells, collected 360 days after TCRalphabeta/CD19-depleted stem cell transplant. These receptors all come from a boy in the first two years of life who had a stem cell transplant for Wiskott-Aldrich syndrome, so the T cells may come from the graft donor.

The chain combines TRBV5-6 with TRBJ2-5; no clear D gene. Germline CDR1 and CDR2: SGHDT and YYEEEE. V was cut by 4 bases and J by 7 bases, with 17 bases left in between. The CDR3 length is 14 residues. The CDR3 loop is CASSPFPASGTQYF. Here the CDR3 DNA reads TGTGCCAGCAGCCCATTCCCTGCTTCTGGGACCCAGTACTTC.

The chain has TRBV4-3 and TRBJ2-3, with D uncertain. The CDR3 has 16 residues. Germline values: CDR1 LGHNA, CDR2 YSLEER. The V end lost 0 bases, the J end lost 0 bases, and 10 bases lay between the germline ends. This CDR3 is CASSQDGLGSTDTQYF. The CDR3 DNA reads TGCGCCAGCAGCCAAGATGGGCTGGGAAGCACAGATACGCAGTATTTT.

The genes are TRBV28 and TRBJ2-5; D is perhaps TRBD2 (5 bases). The CDR3 covers 16 residues. Germline V gives CDR1 MDHEN, CDR2 SYDVKM. Trimming cost V 2 bases and J 0 bases, with 13 bases left between them. CDR3 sequence reads: CASSLRGSTYQETQYF. The CDR3, as DNA: TGTGCCAGCAGTTTAAGAGGGTCTACGTACCAAGAGACCCAGTACTTC.

This clonotype was counted only a few times. V is TRBV5-1 and J is TRBJ2-1; D is ambiguous. Trimming stripped 5 bases from V and 2 bases from J, with 8 bases between. The CDR3 has 13 amino acids. CDR1 is SGHRS and CDR2 is YFSETQ in the germline V gene. The CDR3 spells CASSRETYNEQFF. CDR3 DNA sequence: TGCGCCAGCAGTCGTGAGACCTACAATGAGCAGTTCTTC.

This clonotype showed up just a few times. The chain combines TRBV12-3 or TRBV12-4 with TRBJ2-1, with TRBD2 matching 8 bases. The CDR3 sequence is 15 residues long. Trimming at V came to 4 bases and at J to 12 bases, leaving 14 bases not matched to a gene. This CDR3 reads CASSYIEMDGGGQFF. CDR3 nucleotide sequence: TGTGCCAGCAGTTATATTGAGATGGACGGGGGGGGGCAGTTCTTC.

This clonotype was picked up a small number of times. This chain connects TRBV7-2 to TRBJ2-1, with 11 nucleotides matching TRBD2. The CDR3 is made up of 15 amino acids. J was trimmed by 6 bases and V by 3 bases; bases with no gene match: 4. CDR1 is SGHTA, CDR2 FQGNSA, per germline. The CDR3, as DNA: TGTGCCAGCAGCTTTACCCTAGCGGGAGGCAATGAGCAGTTCTTC. This translates into CASSFTLAGGNEQFF.

At least ten counts were recorded for this clonotype. The germline gene is not matched at one end of the junction; a read error may be the cause. The rearrangement links TRBV5-1 to TRBJ2-3; 10 bases line up with TRBD1. CDR1 SGHRS and CDR2 YFSETQ come from the germline V gene. The CDR3 consists of 15 residues. CDR3 residues: CASSLGTGGTDTQYF. CDR3 in DNA: TGTGCCAGCAGCTTAGGGACAGGGGGCACAGATACGCAGTATTTT. The full variable domain, completed using reference TRBV5-1 and TRBJ2-3, is KAGVTQTPRYLIKTRGQQVTLSCSPISGHRSVSWYQQTPGQGLQFLFEYFSETQRNKGNFPGRFSGRQFSNSRSEMNVSTLELGDSALYLCASSLGTGGTDTQYFGPGTRLTVL.

This chain connects TRBV3-1 to TRBJ2-5, with TRBD1 matching over 7 bases. Per germline, CDR1 LGHDT and CDR2 YNNKEL (reference sequence). V lost 5 bases, J lost 1 base, and 7 bases stayed unmatched. This CDR3 has 15 residues. As DNA, the CDR3 is TGTGCCAGCAGCGCCAGGGGGTGGTTCCAAGAGACCCAGTACTTC. It yields the protein CASSARGWFQETQYF.

This clonotype appeared many times. This rearrangement joins TRBV12-3 or TRBV12-4 to TRBJ2-2; a possible D gene is TRBD2 (5 bases). This CDR3 region has 16 residues. Trimming took off 3 bases at V and 4 bases at J, with 15 bases between the two ends. The CDR3 DNA reads as TGTGCCAGCAGTTTTCCTAGGGTCGGAGGCACCGGGGAGCTGTTTTTT. Translation: CASSFPRVGGTGELFF.

This clonotype was observed a few times. The chain joins TRBV7-6 to TRBJ2-1, with 8 nucleotides matching TRBD2. Germline V gene sequence: CDR1 SGHVS, CDR2 FNYEAQ. The length of the CDR3 is 15 residues. V was clipped by 1 base and J by 5 bases; unmatched bases: 4. The CDR3 DNA reads TGTGCCAGCAGCTTAGGTACTAGCGGTGACAATGAGCAGTTCTTC. Amino acid sequence: CASSLGTSGDNEQFF.

Ten or more counts support this clonotype. V usage is TRBV5-6 and J usage is TRBJ1-5; D gene unclear. The V gene lost 0 bases and the J gene lost 7 bases, with 2 bases spanning the gap. The length of the CDR3 is 11 residues. Germline V lookup: CDR1 SGHDT, CDR2 YYEEEE. The DNA of the CDR3 is TGTGCCAGCAGCTTGGAGCAGCCCCAGCATTTT. Its protein is CASSLEQPQHF.

This clonotype was picked up a small number of times. This chain uses TRBV4-3 with TRBJ2-1; the D gene could be TRBD1 or TRBD2 (6 bases each). Germline CDR1 reads LGHNA; CDR2 reads YSLEER. CDR3 size: 15 residues. Trimming pared 1 base from V and 4 bases from J, leaving 11 bases between. CDR3 sequence reads: CASSQGGTQYNEQFF. For the CDR3, the DNA is TGCGCCAGCAGCCAAGGCGGGACACAGTACAATGAGCAGTTCTTC.

This clonotype was recorded a few times. CDR3 residues: CAISRQVSNTGELFF. The CDR3 nucleotides are TGTGCCATCAGTCGACAGGTCTCGAACACCGGGGAGCTGTTTTTT. The chain joins TRBV10-3 to TRBJ2-2; D may be TRBD1 (6 bases). Germline values: CDR1 ENHRY, CDR2 SYGVKD. Trimming shortened V by 5 bases and J by 0 bases, and 10 bases separated the two germline ends. The CDR3 loop spans 15 amino acids.

This clonotype was seen only a few times. J is TRBJ1-1 and V is TRBV7-2, with D maybe TRBD1 (6 bases). V was pared by 4 bases and J by 5 bases, with 14 bases between. The germline V gene has CDR1 SGHTA and CDR2 FQGNSA. This CDR3 spans 14 amino acids. The CDR3 sequence: CASSYGQGGTEAFF. The CDR3 nucleotides read TGTGCCAGCAGCTACGGCCAAGGGGGAACTGAAGCTTTCTTT.

The V call is TRBV6-1, the J call TRBJ2-4; D call uncertain. This CDR3 contains 17 residues. Germline V gene data show CDR1 as MNHNS and CDR2 as SASEGT. V shed 5 bases and J shed 0 bases, with 17 bases lying between them. This CDR3 reads CASSPRGRTLAKNIQYF. The CDR3 DNA is TGTGCCAGCAGTCCTCGCGGACGTACCCTAGCCAAAAACATTCAGTACTTC.